Presented here are 24 T cell receptor beta chains from one specimen sequenced in a study of shared clonotypes between healthy human individuals. The table came from immunoSEQ multiplex PCR; TCRdb's copy has only in-frame clones and leaves some out. The sample records millions of clones, 85% to 95% being singletons. Sequencing was performed on naive CD4+ T cells sorted from blood. Subset in this sample: CD45RA+ positively selected. Receptors originate from a man between 18 and 35 years old in good health.

The J gene is TRBJ1-2, the V gene TRBV7-8; tentatively, D is TRBD1 (6 bases). This CDR3 has 15 residues. Trimming pared 5 bases from V and 2 bases from J, leaving 15 bases between. Per the germline V gene, CDR1 is SGHVS and CDR2 is FQNEAQ. The CDR3 coding sequence is TGTGCCAGCAGCGCACAGGGACTGGGAAACTATGGCTACACCTTC. It codes for CASSAQGLGNYGYTF.

The chain joins TRBV15 to TRBJ1-1, with D perhaps TRBD1 (6 bases). Trimming shortened V by 0 bases and J by 0 bases, and 11 bases separated the two germline ends. Looked up from germline, CDR1 is LNHNV and CDR2 is YYDKDF (reference sequence). The CDR3 has 16 residues. CDR3 region: CATSRDKGGMNTEAFF. For the CDR3, the DNA is TGTGCCACCAGCAGAGATAAGGGGGGAATGAACACTGAAGCTTTCTTT.

The V call is TRBV27, the J call TRBJ1-2; D might be TRBD1 (6 bases). The germline V and J ends were trimmed by 6 bases and 2 bases, with 16 bases remaining between them. The CDR3 is 15 amino acids. Germline V CDR1 and CDR2: MNHEY, SMNVEV (reference sequence). The CDR3 region has the DNA TGTGCCAGCAGCAACACGGGCCAGGGGAACTATGGCTACACCTTC. Its translation is CASSNTGQGNYGYTF.

The V and J genes are TRBV21-1 and TRBJ1-2; the D segment call TRBD1 is taken from the table without a DNA check. TRBV21-1 is noted as a pseudogene. This CDR3 contains 15 residues. The CDR3 DNA sequence: TGTGCCAGCAGCATGACGGACAGGAAAAACCATGGCTACACCTTC. It specifies CASSMTDRKNHGYTF.

The chain carries TRBV7-2 and TRBJ2-1; D not certain. Germline V gives CDR1 SGHTA, CDR2 FQGNSA. The CDR3 runs to 15 residues. V was shortened by 4 bases and J by 6 bases, with 16 bases between the two germline ends. DNA of the CDR3: TGTGCCAGCAGCTACCGTGGAATTAGTTCCAATGAGCAGTTCTTC. Encoded protein: CASSYRGISSNEQFF.

With respect to this clone: At the DNA level, this CDR3 is encoded by other sequences in the same sample as well. The chain couples TRBV5-1 to TRBJ2-5; D may be TRBD2 (6 bases). Germline CDR1 SGHRS, CDR2 YFSETQ. The CDR3 sequence is 13 residues long. V gave up 4 bases and J gave up 2 bases, with 9 bases separating them. CDR3 amino acids: CASSRGSQETQYF. The CDR3 coding sequence is TGCGCCAGCAGCCGGGGGAGTCAAGAGACCCAGTACTTC. The whole variable domain, remainder taken from reference TRBV5-1 and TRBJ2-5, is KAGVTQTPRYLIKTRGQQVTLSCSPISGHRSVSWYQQTPGQGLQFLFEYFSETQRNKGNFPGRFSGRQFSNSRSEMNVSTLELGDSALYLCASSRGSQETQYFGPGTRLLVL.

The chain is built from TRBV30 and TRBJ2-5, with 7 bases lining up with TRBD2. V trimming: 2 bases; J trimming: 5 bases; junction bases outside the gene matches: 5. CDR1 GTSNPN and CDR2 SVGIG come from the germline V gene (reference sequence). The CDR3 has 13 amino acids. CDR3 sequence (DNA): TGTGCCTGGAGTCTTTCCGGGGGGGAGACCCAGTACTTC. Amino acids: CAWSLSGGETQYF.

The chain combines TRBV7-2 with TRBJ1-2; D is uncertain. This CDR3 is 19 amino acids long. The germline gives CDR1 SGHTA, CDR2 FQGNSA. Trimming left V 4 bases short and J 3 bases short, with 27 bases between. The CDR3 here is CASSYSPGFNLAGDYGYTF. CDR3 DNA: TGTGCCAGCAGCTATTCCCCGGGATTTAACTTAGCGGGCGACTATGGCTACACCTTC.

The chain links TRBV2 to TRBJ1-3; D unresolved. V lost 0 bases to trimming and J lost 8 bases, with 2 bases between them. The CDR3 runs to 11 residues. CDR1 is SNHLY, CDR2 FYNNEI, per germline. The CDR3 loop reads CASSEAYTIYF. As DNA, the CDR3 is TGTGCCAGCAGTGAAGCCTACACCATATATTTT. The variable domain in full, completed from reference TRBV2 and TRBJ1-3, reads EPEVTQTPSHQVTQMGQEVILRCVPISNHLYFYWYRQILGQKVEFLVSFYNNEISEKSEIFDDQFSVERPDGSNFTLKIRSTKLEDSAMYFCASSEAYTIYFGEGSWLTVV.

J is TRBJ1-4 and V is TRBV5-8, with 7 bases aligning to TRBD1. CDR1 is SGHTS and CDR2 is YDEGEE in the germline V gene. With 3 bases clipped from V and 4 bases from J, the junction kept 3 bases outside the gene matches. The CDR3 runs to 14 residues. The CDR3 DNA follows: TGTGCCAGCAGCTGGGCAGGGGGTAATGAAAAACTGTTTTTT. Protein product: CASSWAGGNEKLFF.

The chain uses TRBV4-1 and TRBJ2-7; no firm D call. Germline CDR1 is MGHRA and CDR2 is YSYEKL. V lost 0 bases and J lost 7, with 19 bases in between. CDR3 length equals 16 residues. The CDR3 DNA sequence: TGCGCCAGCAGCCAAGACAACTCTCTTTTTCCTCGGGAGCAGTACTTC. It translates to CASSQDNSLFPREQYF.

This rearrangement joins TRBV5-1 to TRBJ1-1; no reliable D call. Germline V gene sequence: CDR1 SGHRS, CDR2 YFSETQ. This CDR3 region has 12 residues. V was trimmed by 0 bases and J by 6 bases, leaving 6 bases between them. CDR3 in DNA: TGCGCCAGCAGCTTGGGGCTGTCTGAAGCTTTCTTT. Translating gives CASSLGLSEAFF.

The genes are TRBV7-8 and TRBJ2-7; TRBD1 matches at 9 bases. This CDR3 is built from 18 residues. Trimming at V came to 0 bases and at J to 4 bases, leaving 13 bases not matched to a gene. The germline V gene encodes CDR1 SGHVS and CDR2 FQNEAQ. In nucleotides, the CDR3 is TGTGCCAGCAGCTTAGCGGAGGGTTTCGGGACAGGGTCATACGAGCAGTACTTC. This translates into CASSLAEGFGTGSYEQYF.

In its sample, this clone was seen once. V is TRBV5-5 and J is TRBJ2-3, with TRBD2 as a possible D gene (6 bases). The CDR3 is 19 residues long. CDR1 and CDR2 from the germline V gene are SGHKS and YYEKEE (reference sequence). Trimming shortened V by 0 bases and J by 5 bases, and 25 bases separated the two germline ends. This CDR3 reads CASSLGPRMAGTAQDTQYF. CDR3 bases: TGTGCCAGCAGCTTGGGGCCCCGTATGGCAGGGACTGCACAAGATACGCAGTATTTT.

The chain employs TRBV29-1 and TRBJ2-2; D not certain. Trimming cost V 3 bases and J 6 bases, with 11 bases left between them. CDR1 and CDR2 (germline): SQVTM, ANQGSEA. The length of the CDR3 is 13 residues. CDR3 loop: CSVDPSAAGELFF. In nucleotides, the CDR3 is TGCAGCGTTGATCCCTCTGCCGCCGGGGAGCTGTTTTTT.

This clone was detected once. The chain employs TRBV5-6 and TRBJ2-3; 11 bases agree with TRBD2. CDR1 and CDR2 (germline): SGHDT, YYEEEE. This CDR3 comprises 16 residues. V was clipped by 3 bases and J by 0 bases; unmatched bases: 3. The CDR3 loop is CASSSLAGESTDTQYF. CDR3 nucleotide sequence: TGTGCCAGCAGCTCACTAGCGGGAGAGAGCACAGATACGCAGTATTTT.

The V call is TRBV6-1, the J call TRBJ1-3, with 8 bases fitting TRBD1. Per germline, CDR1 MNHNS and CDR2 SASEGT. V gave up 4 bases and J gave up 4 bases; unmatched junction bases: 9. The CDR3 totals 16 residues. As DNA, the CDR3 is TGTGCCAGCAGTGCTAAATCCGGGACAGGCGGAAACACCATATATTTT. It translates to CASSAKSGTGGNTIYF.

The rearrangement links TRBV6-5 to TRBJ1-6, with D perhaps matching TRBD1 (5 bases). From germline, CDR1 is MNHEY and CDR2 SVGAGI. The V end was cut by 7 bases, the J end by 6 bases, with 16 bases between. The CDR3 runs to 15 residues. Written as DNA, the CDR3 is TGTGCCAGCACCCGGGCCTCTAGGGGTAATTCACCCCTCCACTTT. This translates into CASTRASRGNSPLHF.

V gene TRBV9 combines with J gene TRBJ2-5; 7 bases line up with TRBD2. V was clipped by 3 bases and J by 4 bases; unmatched bases: 6. The CDR3 consists of 14 residues. Germline-derived CDR1 and CDR2 are SGDLS and YYNGEE. The CDR3 loop reads CASSERGSGETQYF. The CDR3, as DNA: TGTGCCAGCAGCGAGCGGGGTTCGGGAGAGACCCAGTACTTC.

On this clone: The identical CDR3 is also encoded by other nucleotide sequences in the sample. The chain employs TRBV29-1 and TRBJ1-5; D call uncertain. The germline V gene has CDR1 SQVTM and CDR2 ANQGSEA. The V and J ends lost 6 bases and 1 base respectively, with 10 bases between them. This CDR3 contains 13 residues. The CDR3 is CSVAGGSNQPQHF. The CDR3 nucleotides read TGCAGCGTCGCGGGAGGGAGCAATCAGCCCCAGCATTTT.

This clone was found a few times. Other nucleotide sequences from this sample produce the same CDR3. The genes are TRBV14 and TRBJ2-7; 10 nucleotides match TRBD1. The CDR3 has 13 residues. Trimming removed 4 bases from V and 5 bases from J; junction bases left unmatched: 2. CDR1 is SGHDN and CDR2 is FVKESK in the germline V gene. The CDR3, as DNA: TGTGCCAGCAGCCGGGACAGGGGCAACGAGCAGTACTTC. Translating it yields CASSRDRGNEQYF.

The rearrangement links TRBV6-1 to TRBJ2-2, with D perhaps matching TRBD2 (6 bases). Trimming took 11 bases from V and 6 from J, leaving 10 bases between them. The CDR3 length is 11 residues. CDR1 is MNHNS and CDR2 is SASEGT in the germline V gene. The CDR3 reads CAGGTAGELFF. CDR3 nucleotides: TGTGCCGGGGGGACCGCCGGGGAGCTGTTTTTT.

To note about this clone: Other DNA sequences in the same sample also yield this CDR3. V usage is TRBV28 and J usage is TRBJ1-2, with D unresolved. This CDR3 is 12 amino acids long. CDR1 is MDHEN, CDR2 SYDVKM, per germline. V was trimmed by 2 bases and J by 7 bases, leaving 8 bases between them. Here the CDR3 DNA reads TGTGCCAGCAGTTTAGTGGGATCTGGCTACACCTTC. Residues: CASSLVGSGYTF.

The chain links TRBV9 to TRBJ2-6; 7 bases line up with TRBD1. The CDR3 has 16 residues. After removal of 4 bases from V and 2 bases from J, the junction contained 6 bases not matched to a gene. Germline V gene sequence: CDR1 SGDLS, CDR2 YYNGEE. Written as DNA, the CDR3 is TGTGCCAGCAGCCCACGACAGGGCCCTGGGGCCAACGTCCTGACTTTC. Translating gives CASSPRQGPGANVLTF.